This T cell receptor (beta chain) came from a study of T-cell memory formation after mild COVID-19. In the case of this clonotype: No antigen is known for it.

TCRdb passed the 5' RACE reads through MiXCR, listing each CDR3 protein once. The table records approximately 12,000 distinct CDR3 sequences, around 15% of them present only once. Study-level points and caveats: CD4/CD8 balance characterized clones contracting day 15 to 85, and CD4+ skew characterized later expanders. Pre-infection memory contained some responding clones, which suggested that cross-reactive memory had joined. The study found contracting CD4+ clones mainly in CM and EM and contracting CD8+ clones in EMRA.

V shed 0 bases and J shed 2 bases, with 9 bases lying between them. The CDR3 is made up of 14 amino acids. Per germline, CDR1 SGHRS and CDR2 YFSETQ. This clonotype was sampled from a man aged 18 to 29 who had mild COVID-19 (a few samples of this study predate the infection). Cell type and time point are not known. This sequence joins TRBV5-1 and TRBJ2-7; weak D call: TRBD1 (6 bases). Sequences were obtained from PBMCs or a T cell subset sorted from them (not recorded which). CDR3 coding DNA: TGCGCCAGCAGCTTGGCCGGGACACCCTACGAGCAGTACTTC. The encoded protein is CASSLAGTPYEQYF.